The 10 T cell receptor beta chains listed next were all sequenced from one sample in a study of cytomegalovirus exposure and HLA in healthy donors. 60 Vbeta and 13 Jbeta primers were used in PCR. Here immunoSEQ multiplex PCR was the method, and the copy in TCRdb shows in-frame clones only, minus some. The table shows 75,000 to 100,000 clones, with 60% to 75% occurring only once. The sample comprised PBMCs. The receptor set was obtained from a man aged 55-75 years in good health and CMV-seronegative.

The chain uses TRBV23-1 and TRBJ2-1, with TRBD2 identical over 9 bases. TRBV23-1 is known as an ORF, though its function is uncertain. The CDR3 has 22 residues. V was pared by 7 bases and J by 0 bases, with 25 bases of the junction left unmatched. CDR3: CASTSPGEGTGISGSSYNEQFF. The DNA for the CDR3 is TGCGCCAGCACCTCCCCCGGGGAGGGGACGGGAATTAGCGGGAGCTCCTACAATGAGCAGTTCTTC.

This clone was seen only a few times. The chain recombines TRBV5-1 with TRBJ1-2, with 9 bases identical to TRBD1. CDR3 length: 15 residues. V dropped 4 bases and J dropped 4; count of bases not matched to a gene: 8. Looked up from germline, CDR1 is SGHRS and CDR2 is YFSETQ. In nucleotides, the CDR3 is TGCGCCAGCAGCCCCGGGACAGGGTATGGCTATGGCTACACCTTC. The encoded protein is CASSPGTGYGYGYTF.

The rearrangement uses TRBV28 and TRBJ1-1; weak D call: TRBD1 (5 bases). The germline V gene encodes CDR1 MDHEN and CDR2 SYDVKM. Trimming took 8 bases from V and 11 from J, leaving 18 bases between them. The CDR3 extends over 12 amino acids. This CDR3 is CASRRGGMGAFF. DNA for the CDR3: TGTGCCAGCCGTCGGGGGGGAATGGGGGCTTTCTTT. The full variable domain, its missing parts supplied by reference TRBV28 and TRBJ1-1, is DVKVTQSSRYLVKRTGEKVFLECVQDMDHENMFWYRQDPGLGLRLIYFSYDVKMKEKGDIPEGYSVSREKKERFSLILESASTNQTSMYLCASRRGGMGAFFGQGTRLTVV.

The V gene is TRBV5-4, the J gene TRBJ2-7; 14 positions agree with TRBD2. The length of the CDR3 is 16 residues. Per the germline V gene, CDR1 is SGHNT and CDR2 is YYREEE (reference sequence). V lost 0 bases to trimming and J lost 8 bases; unmatched junction nucleotides: 7. The CDR3 DNA reads TGTGCCAGCAGCTTGGAGACTAGCGGGAGGGCCGGGAAGCAGTACTTC. Its translation: CASSLETSGRAGKQYF.

This clone was picked up a small number of times. This chain connects TRBV4-2 to TRBJ1-4; D unclear. Trimming left V 4 bases short and J 8 bases short, with 8 bases between. CDR3 size: 12 residues. Germline V lookup: CDR1 LGHNA, CDR2 YNFKEQ. The DNA of the CDR3 is TGTGCCAGCAGCCCCCTATACGAAAAACTGTTTTTT. This translates into CASSPLYEKLFF.

The V gene is TRBV27, the J gene TRBJ2-5; the D gene is possibly TRBD1 (6 bases). The germline V gene has CDR1 MNHEY and CDR2 SMNVEV (reference sequence). This CDR3 region has 14 residues. V was shortened by 2 bases and J by 4 bases, with 11 bases between the two germline ends. The CDR3 region is CASSLTGLVETQYF. The CDR3 DNA sequence: TGTGCCAGCAGTTTAACAGGGCTAGTAGAGACCCAGTACTTC.

The chain links TRBV5-1 to TRBJ2-6; 13 bases match TRBD2. Germline V CDR1 and CDR2: SGHRS, YFSETQ. J lost 3 bases, V lost 4 bases, and 10 bases had no gene match. CDR3 length equals 19 residues. The CDR3 sequence is CASSRGRGLAGDGANVLTF. CDR3 DNA: TGCGCCAGCAGCCGGGGGCGTGGACTAGCGGGAGATGGGGCCAACGTCCTGACTTTC. The whole variable domain, filled in from reference TRBV5-1 and TRBJ2-6, reads KAGVTQTPRYLIKTRGQQVTLSCSPISGHRSVSWYQQTPGQGLQFLFEYFSETQRNKGNFPGRFSGRQFSNSRSEMNVSTLELGDSALYLCASSRGRGLAGDGANVLTFGAGSRLTVL.

The chain employs TRBV4-1 and TRBJ2-4; 8 positions match TRBD1. The CDR3 runs to 14 residues. Per germline, CDR1 MGHRA and CDR2 YSYEKL. V lost 3 bases, J lost 6 bases, and 4 bases stayed unmatched. CDR3 amino acids: CASSQWDRTNIQYF. The CDR3 DNA is TGCGCCAGCAGCCAGTGGGACAGGACAAACATTCAGTACTTC.

J is TRBJ1-6 and V is TRBV6-4; no clear D. The CDR3 spans 16 residues. The V and J ends lost 0 bases and 5 bases respectively, with 11 bases between them. Per germline, CDR1 MRHNA and CDR2 SNTAGT. This CDR3 is CASSDSAGLNNSPLHF. The CDR3 DNA reads TGTGCCAGCAGTGACTCCGCGGGTTTGAATAATTCACCCCTCCACTTT.

This clone was recorded a few times. The chain carries TRBV5-6 and TRBJ1-2, with D possibly TRBD1 on 5 matching bases. V was trimmed by 1 base and J by 4 bases, leaving 8 bases between them. The length of the CDR3 is 13 residues. Per the germline V gene, CDR1 is SGHDT and CDR2 is YYEEEE. The CDR3 loop reads CASSLRTTYGYTF. In DNA form, the CDR3 reads TGTGCCAGCAGCTTGAGGACAACCTATGGCTACACCTTC.